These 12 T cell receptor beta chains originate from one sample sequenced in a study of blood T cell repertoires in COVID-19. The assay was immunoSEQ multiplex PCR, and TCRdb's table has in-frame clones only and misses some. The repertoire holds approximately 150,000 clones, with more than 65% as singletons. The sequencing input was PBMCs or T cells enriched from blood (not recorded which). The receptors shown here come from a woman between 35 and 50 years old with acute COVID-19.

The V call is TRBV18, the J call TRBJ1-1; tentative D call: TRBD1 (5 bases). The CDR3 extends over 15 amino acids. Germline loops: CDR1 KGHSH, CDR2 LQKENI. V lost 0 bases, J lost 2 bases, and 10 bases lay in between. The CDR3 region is CASSPPFTGNTEAFF. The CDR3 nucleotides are TGTGCCAGCTCACCACCCTTCACAGGTAACACTGAAGCTTTCTTT.

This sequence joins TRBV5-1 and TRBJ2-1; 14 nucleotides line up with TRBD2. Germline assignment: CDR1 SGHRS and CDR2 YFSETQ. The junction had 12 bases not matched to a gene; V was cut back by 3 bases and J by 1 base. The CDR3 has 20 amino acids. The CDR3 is CASSSKPGLAGVKSYNEQFF. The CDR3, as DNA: TGCGCCAGCAGCTCTAAGCCGGGACTAGCGGGAGTGAAGTCCTACAATGAGCAGTTCTTC.

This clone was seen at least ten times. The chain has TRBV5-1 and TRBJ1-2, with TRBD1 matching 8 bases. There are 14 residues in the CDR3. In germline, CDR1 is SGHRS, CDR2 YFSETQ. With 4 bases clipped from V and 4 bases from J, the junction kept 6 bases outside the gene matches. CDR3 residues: CASSIGTGRYGYTF. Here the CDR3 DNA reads TGCGCCAGCAGCATAGGGACAGGTCGCTATGGCTACACCTTC.

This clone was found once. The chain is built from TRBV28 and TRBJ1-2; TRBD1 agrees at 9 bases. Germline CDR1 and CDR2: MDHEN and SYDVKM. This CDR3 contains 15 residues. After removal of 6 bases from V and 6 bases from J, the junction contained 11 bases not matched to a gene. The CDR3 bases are TGTGCCAGCAGACCCTGGACAGGGGCAGATGATGGCTACACCTTC. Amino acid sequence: CASRPWTGADDGYTF.

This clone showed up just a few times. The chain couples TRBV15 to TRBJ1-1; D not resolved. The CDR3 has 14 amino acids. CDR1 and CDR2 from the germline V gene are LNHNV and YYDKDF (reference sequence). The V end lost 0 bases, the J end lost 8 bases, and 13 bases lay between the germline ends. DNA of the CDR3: TGTGCCACCAGCAGAGACAGGAGGGTAAGAGAAGCTTTCTTT. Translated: CATSRDRRVREAFF.

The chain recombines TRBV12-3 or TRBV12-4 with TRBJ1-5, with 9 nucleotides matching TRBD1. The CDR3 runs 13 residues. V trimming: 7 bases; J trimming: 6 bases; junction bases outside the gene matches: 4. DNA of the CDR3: TGTGCCAGCACAGGACAGGGGACTCAGCCCCAGCATTTT. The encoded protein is CASTGQGTQPQHF.

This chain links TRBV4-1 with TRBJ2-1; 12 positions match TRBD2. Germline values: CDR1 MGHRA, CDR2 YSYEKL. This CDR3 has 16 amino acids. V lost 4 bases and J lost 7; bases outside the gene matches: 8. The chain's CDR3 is CASSPMTSGSQNEQFF. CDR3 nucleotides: TGCGCCAGCAGCCCTATGACTAGCGGGAGCCAAAATGAGCAGTTCTTC.

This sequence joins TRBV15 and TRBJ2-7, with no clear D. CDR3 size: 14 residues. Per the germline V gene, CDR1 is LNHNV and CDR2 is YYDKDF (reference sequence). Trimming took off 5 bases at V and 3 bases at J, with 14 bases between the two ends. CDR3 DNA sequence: TGTGCCACCAGCGACTCCTGGGTTGGCTACGAGCAGTACTTC. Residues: CATSDSWVGYEQYF.

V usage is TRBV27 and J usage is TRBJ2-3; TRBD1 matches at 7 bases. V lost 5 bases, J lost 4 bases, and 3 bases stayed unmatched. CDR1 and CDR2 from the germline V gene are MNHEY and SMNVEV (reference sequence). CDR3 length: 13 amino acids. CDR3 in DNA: TGTGCCAGCAGTCTCCAGGGGGCAGATACGCAGTATTTT. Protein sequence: CASSLQGADTQYF.

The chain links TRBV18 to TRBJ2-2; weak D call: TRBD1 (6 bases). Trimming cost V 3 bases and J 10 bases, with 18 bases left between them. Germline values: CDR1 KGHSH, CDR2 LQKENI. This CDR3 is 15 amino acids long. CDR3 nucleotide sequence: TGTGCCAGCTCACCTCCCAACAGGGACGGCGTGGAGCTGTTTTTT. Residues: CASSPPNRDGVELFF.

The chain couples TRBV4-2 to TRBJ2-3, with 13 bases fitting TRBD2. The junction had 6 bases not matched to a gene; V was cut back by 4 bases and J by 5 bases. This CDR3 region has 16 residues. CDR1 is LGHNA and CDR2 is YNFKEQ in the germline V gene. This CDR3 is CASSPWTSGRVDTQYF. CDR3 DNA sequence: TGTGCCAGCAGCCCCTGGACTAGCGGGAGAGTAGATACGCAGTATTTT.

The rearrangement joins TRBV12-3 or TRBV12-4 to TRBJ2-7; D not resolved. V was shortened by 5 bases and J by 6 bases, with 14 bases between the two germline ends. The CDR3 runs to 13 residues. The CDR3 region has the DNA TGTGCCAGCAGTCAAAGTAGCCTTGGCGAGCAGTACTTC. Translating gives CASSQSSLGEQYF.